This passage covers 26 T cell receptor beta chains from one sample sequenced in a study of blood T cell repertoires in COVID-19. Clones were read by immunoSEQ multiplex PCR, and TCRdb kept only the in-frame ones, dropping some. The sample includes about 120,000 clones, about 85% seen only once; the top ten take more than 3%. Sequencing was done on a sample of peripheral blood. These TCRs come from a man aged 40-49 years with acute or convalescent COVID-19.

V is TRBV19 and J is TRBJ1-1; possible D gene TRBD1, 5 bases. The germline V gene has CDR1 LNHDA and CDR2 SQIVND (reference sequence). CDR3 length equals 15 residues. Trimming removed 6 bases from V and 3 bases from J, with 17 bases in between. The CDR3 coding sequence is TGTGCCAGTAGCCGTCCGCGCGCGGGGGACACTGAAGCTTTCTTT. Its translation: CASSRPRAGDTEAFF. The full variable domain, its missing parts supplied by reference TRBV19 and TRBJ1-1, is DGGITQSPKYLFRKEGQNVTLSCEQNLNHDAMYWYRQDPGQGLRLIYYSQIVNDFQKGDIAEGYSVSREKKESFPLTVTSAQKNPTAFYLCASSRPRAGDTEAFFGQGTRLTVV.

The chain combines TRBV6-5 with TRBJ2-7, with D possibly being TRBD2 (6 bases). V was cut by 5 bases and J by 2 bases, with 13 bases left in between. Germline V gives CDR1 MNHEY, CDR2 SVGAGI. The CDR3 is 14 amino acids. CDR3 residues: CASSTGSETYEQYF. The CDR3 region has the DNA TGTGCCAGCAGTACCGGGAGCGAGACCTACGAGCAGTACTTC.

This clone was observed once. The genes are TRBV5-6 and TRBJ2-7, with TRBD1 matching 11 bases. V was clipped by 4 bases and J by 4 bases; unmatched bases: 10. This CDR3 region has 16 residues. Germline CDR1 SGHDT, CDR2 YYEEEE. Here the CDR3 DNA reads TGTGCCAGCAGCGCTACCCTTAGGGACAGGGGGTACGAGCAGTACTTC. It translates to CASSATLRDRGYEQYF.

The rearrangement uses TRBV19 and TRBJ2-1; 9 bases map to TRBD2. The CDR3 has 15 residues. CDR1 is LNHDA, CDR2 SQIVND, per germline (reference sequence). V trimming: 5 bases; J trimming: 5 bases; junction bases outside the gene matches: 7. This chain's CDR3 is CASSLPSGVNNEQFF. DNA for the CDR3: TGTGCCAGTAGTCTCCCTAGCGGGGTAAACAATGAGCAGTTCTTC.

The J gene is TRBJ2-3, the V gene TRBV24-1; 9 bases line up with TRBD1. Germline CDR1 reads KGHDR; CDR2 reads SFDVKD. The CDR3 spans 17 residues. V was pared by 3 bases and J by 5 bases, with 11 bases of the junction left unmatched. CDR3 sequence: CATSDTRDRDLLDTQYF. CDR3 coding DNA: TGTGCCACCAGTGATACCCGGGACAGGGATTTGCTAGATACGCAGTATTTT.

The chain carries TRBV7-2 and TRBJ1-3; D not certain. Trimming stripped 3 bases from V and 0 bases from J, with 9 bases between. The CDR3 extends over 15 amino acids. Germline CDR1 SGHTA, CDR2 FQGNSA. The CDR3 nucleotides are TGTGCCAGCAGCTTTGGCCAGATCTCTGGAAACACCATATATTTT. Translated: CASSFGQISGNTIYF.

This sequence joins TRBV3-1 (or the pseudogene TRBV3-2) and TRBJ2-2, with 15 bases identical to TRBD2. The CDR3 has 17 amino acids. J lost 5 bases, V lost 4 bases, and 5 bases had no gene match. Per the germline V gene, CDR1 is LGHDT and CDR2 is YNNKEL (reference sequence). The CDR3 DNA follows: TGTGCCAGCAGCCGGACTAGCGGGGGGGCATGGACCGGGGAGCTGTTTTTT. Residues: CASSRTSGGAWTGELFF.

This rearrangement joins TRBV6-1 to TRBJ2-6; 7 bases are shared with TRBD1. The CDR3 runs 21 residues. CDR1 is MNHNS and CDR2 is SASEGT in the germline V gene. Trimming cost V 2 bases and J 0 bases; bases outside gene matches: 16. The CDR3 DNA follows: TGTGCCAGCAGTGAACATTCGGGACAGCGAGTTATTATCTCTGGGGCCAACGTCCTGACTTTC. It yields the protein CASSEHSGQRVIISGANVLTF.

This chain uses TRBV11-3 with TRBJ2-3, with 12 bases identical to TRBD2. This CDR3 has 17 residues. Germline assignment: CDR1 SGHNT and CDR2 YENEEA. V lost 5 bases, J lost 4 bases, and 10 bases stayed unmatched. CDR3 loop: CASSLGETSGGPDTQYF. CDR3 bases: TGTGCCAGCAGCCTCGGCGAGACTAGCGGGGGACCAGATACGCAGTATTTT.

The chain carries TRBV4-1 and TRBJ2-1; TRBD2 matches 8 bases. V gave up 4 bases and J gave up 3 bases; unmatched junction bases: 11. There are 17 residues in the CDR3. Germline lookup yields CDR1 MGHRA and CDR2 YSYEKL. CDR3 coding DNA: TGCGCCAGCAGCCCAAGAAAACTAGCGGAGAACTACAATGAGCAGTTCTTC. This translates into CASSPRKLAENYNEQFF.

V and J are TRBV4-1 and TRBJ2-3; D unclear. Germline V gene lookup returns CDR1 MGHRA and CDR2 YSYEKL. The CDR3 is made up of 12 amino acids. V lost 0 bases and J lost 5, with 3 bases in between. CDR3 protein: CASSQDRDTQYF. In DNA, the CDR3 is TGCGCCAGCAGCCAAGATAGAGATACGCAGTATTTT.

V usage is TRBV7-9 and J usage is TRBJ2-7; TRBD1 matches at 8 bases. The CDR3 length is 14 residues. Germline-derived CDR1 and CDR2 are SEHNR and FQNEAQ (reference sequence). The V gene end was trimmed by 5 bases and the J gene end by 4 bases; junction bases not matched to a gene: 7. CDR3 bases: TGTGCCAGCAGCCCCTTGGACAGGGCGTACGAGCAGTACTTC. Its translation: CASSPLDRAYEQYF.

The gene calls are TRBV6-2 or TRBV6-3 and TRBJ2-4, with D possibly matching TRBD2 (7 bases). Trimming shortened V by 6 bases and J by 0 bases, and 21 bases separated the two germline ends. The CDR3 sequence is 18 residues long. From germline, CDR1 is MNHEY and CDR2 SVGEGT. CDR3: CASSLGRGGLIAKNIQYF. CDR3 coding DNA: TGTGCCAGCAGCCTAGGAAGGGGGGGGTTAATAGCCAAAAACATTCAGTACTTC.

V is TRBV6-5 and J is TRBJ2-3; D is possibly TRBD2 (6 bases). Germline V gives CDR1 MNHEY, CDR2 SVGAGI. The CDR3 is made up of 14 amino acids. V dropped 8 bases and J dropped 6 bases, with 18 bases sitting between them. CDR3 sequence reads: CASSQGRGRDTQYF. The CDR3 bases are TGTGCCAGCTCCCAGGGACGGGGGAGGGATACGCAGTATTTT.

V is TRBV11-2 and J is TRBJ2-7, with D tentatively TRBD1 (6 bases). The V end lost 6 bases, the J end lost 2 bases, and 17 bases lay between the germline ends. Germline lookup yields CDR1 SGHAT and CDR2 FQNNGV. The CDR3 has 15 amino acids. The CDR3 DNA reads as TGTGCCAGCAGACACCTCCGGGACAAAGCCTACGAGCAGTACTTC. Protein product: CASRHLRDKAYEQYF.

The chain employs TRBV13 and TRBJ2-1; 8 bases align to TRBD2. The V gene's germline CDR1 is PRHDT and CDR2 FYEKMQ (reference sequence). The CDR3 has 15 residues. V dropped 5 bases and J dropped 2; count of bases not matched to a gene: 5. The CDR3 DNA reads TGTGCCAGCAGCGCGCGGGGGGACGCCTACAATGAGCAGTTCTTC. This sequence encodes CASSARGDAYNEQFF.

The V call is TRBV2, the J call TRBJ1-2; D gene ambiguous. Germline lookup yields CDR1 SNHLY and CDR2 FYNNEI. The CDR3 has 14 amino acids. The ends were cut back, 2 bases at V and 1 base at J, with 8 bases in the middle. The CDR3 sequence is CASSETSINYGYTF. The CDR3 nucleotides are TGTGCCAGCAGTGAAACATCGATTAACTATGGCTACACCTTC.

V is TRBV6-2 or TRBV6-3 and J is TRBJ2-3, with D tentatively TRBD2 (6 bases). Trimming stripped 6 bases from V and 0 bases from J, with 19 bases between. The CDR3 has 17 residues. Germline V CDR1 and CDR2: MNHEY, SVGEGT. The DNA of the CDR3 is TGTGCCAGCAGCCTGATACATGAGCGGGTTAGCACAGATACGCAGTATTTT. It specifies CASSLIHERVSTDTQYF.

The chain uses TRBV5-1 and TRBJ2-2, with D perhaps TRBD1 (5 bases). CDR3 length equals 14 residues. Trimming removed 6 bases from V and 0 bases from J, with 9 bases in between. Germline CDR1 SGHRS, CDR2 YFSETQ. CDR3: CASTPGTNTGELFF. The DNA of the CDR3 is TGCGCCAGCACCCCAGGGACGAACACCGGGGAGCTGTTTTTT.

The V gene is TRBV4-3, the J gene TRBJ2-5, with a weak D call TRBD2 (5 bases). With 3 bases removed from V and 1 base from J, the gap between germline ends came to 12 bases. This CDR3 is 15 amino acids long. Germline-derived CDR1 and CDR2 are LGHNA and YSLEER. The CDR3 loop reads CASSHGTEGQETQYF. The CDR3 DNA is TGCGCCAGCAGCCATGGCACAGAGGGCCAAGAGACCCAGTACTTC.

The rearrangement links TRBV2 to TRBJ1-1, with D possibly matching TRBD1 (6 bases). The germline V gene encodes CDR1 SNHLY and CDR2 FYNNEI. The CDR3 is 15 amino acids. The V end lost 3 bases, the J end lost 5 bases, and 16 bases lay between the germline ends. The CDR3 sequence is CASSDGRARGTEAFF. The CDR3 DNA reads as TGTGCCAGCAGTGATGGCCGGGCGAGGGGGACTGAAGCTTTCTTT.

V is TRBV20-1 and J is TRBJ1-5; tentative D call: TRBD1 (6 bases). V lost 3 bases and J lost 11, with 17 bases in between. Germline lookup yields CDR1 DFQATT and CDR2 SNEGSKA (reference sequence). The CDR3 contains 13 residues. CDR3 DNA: TGCAGTGCTAGTCTGTCAGGGGAAGGGGCCCAGCATTTT. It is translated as CSASLSGEGAQHF.

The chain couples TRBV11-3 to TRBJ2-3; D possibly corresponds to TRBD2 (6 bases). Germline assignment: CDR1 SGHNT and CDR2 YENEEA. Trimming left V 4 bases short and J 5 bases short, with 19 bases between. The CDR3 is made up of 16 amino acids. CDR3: CASSSGPSGTRDTQYF. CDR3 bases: TGTGCCAGCAGCTCGGGGCCCTCGGGGACTCGAGATACGCAGTATTTT.

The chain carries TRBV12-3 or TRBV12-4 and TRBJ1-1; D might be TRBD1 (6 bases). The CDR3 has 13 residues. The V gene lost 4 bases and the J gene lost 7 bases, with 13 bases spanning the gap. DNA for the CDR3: TGTGCCAGCAGTTCCGACAGGTTCGTTGAAGCTTTCTTT. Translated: CASSSDRFVEAFF.

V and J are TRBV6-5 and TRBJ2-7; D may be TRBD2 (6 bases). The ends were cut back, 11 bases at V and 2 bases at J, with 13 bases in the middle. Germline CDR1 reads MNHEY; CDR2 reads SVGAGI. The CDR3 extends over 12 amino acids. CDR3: CAGRGGAYEQYF. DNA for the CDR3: TGTGCCGGCCGGGGCGGGGCCTACGAGCAGTACTTC.

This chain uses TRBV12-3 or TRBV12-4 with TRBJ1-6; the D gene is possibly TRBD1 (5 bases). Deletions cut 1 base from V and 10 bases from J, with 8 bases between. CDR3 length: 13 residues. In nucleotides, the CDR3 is TGTGCCAGCAGTTTAGACAGGAACTCACCCCTCCACTTT. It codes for CASSLDRNSPLHF.